The subject of this entry is one T cell receptor (beta chain). What it recognizes is unknown. A multiplex PCR was run with 60 Vbeta primers and 13 Jbeta primers. Libraries were prepared by immunoSEQ multiplex PCR; TCRdb keeps only in-frame clonotypes and omits some of them. This table lists 75,000 to 95,000 clones. All donors participated as healthy donors of bone marrow. This sample was taken from a study of cytomegalovirus exposure and HLA in healthy donors. Study outcomes and limitations: Many donors shared some public TCRs, even though most TCR sequences were rare. In a later analysis, TCR beta V- and J-gene trimming was associated with a missense DCLRE1C variant. Presence/absence analyses took donor sequencing depth as roughly uniform.

Sequencing used PBMCs. This clonotype originated in a man aged 30 to 45 in good health and CMV-seronegative.

CDR3 amino acids: CATSMRRRIRTGELFF. Here the CDR3 DNA reads TGTGCCACCAGCATGCGGAGGCGTATTAGAACCGGGGAGCTGTTTTTT. This chain links TRBV15 with TRBJ2-2, with D perhaps matching TRBD2 (5 bases). Trimming removed 4 bases from V and 5 bases from J, with 17 bases in between. This CDR3 is 16 amino acids long. CDR1 is LNHNV, CDR2 YYDKDF, per germline (reference sequence). Looking up the rest from reference TRBV15 and TRBJ2-2 gives the full variable domain: DAMVIQNPRYQVTQFGKPVTLSCSQTLNHNVMYWYQQKSSQAPKLLFHYYDKDFNNEADTPDNFQSRRPNTSFCFLDIRSPGLGDTAMYLCATSMRRRIRTGELFFGEGSRLTVL.